This T cell receptor beta chain derives from a study of beta chain features in type 1 diabetes. Study as a whole: Comparable age, gender and cell yields were observed in patients relative to healthy donors. Across all samples, 100 million to 130 million sorted cells were examined. General observations from the study: Compared to healthy donors, patients appeared to have naive, central memory and Treg TCRB repertoires that were more alike. For Type 1 diabetes patients, all four CD4+ subsets carried TCRB CDR3s that were moderately but significantly shorter.

Purities over 98% were achieved in all sorted populations. Germline V gene data show CDR1 as MNHEY and CDR2 as SVGAGI. CDR3 length: 13 residues. Trimming cost V 4 bases and J 0 bases, with 6 bases left between them. Comments on this clone: The target antigen is unknown.

The study reverse transcribed the entire isolated RNA, so it sequenced expressed TCRB transcripts. Assay used: immunoSEQ multiplex PCR; TCRdb lists only in-frame clones, some missing. The sample has over 55,000 clones; 40% to 65% are singletons. V and J are TRBV6-5 and TRBJ1-1, with D perhaps matching TRBD1 (5 bases). The source material was Tregs from blood. This receptor was identified in a woman aged 40-49 years with type 1 diabetes. Written as DNA, the CDR3 is TGTGCCAGCAGTTCGACAGTGAACACTGAAGCTTTCTTT. It yields the protein CASSSTVNTEAFF.